The clone carrying this T cell receptor beta chain was picked up a small number of times. The sample belongs to a study of blood T cell repertoires in COVID-19. As processed by the authors: Reference gene primer amplification gave estimated nucleated cell counts. TCRdb keeps only in-frame clones here, not all; method: immunoSEQ multiplex PCR. The V and J calls and the clone size are those of that table, but D and trimming were determined from the DNA. Of approximately 250,000 clones in the sample, roughly 86% were seen once. Germline lookup yields CDR1 KGHDR and CDR2 SFDVKD. Trimming cost V 3 bases and J 0 bases, with 10 bases left between them. There are 15 residues in the CDR3.

The sequenced sample consisted of peripheral blood. The rearrangement links TRBV24-1 to TRBJ1-1; D remains ambiguous. The sequence derives from an older woman who had recovered from COVID-19. The CDR3 DNA reads TGTGCCACCAGTGATGGGTCCGGGATGAACACTGAAGCTTTCTTT. It is translated as CATSDGSGMNTEAFF.